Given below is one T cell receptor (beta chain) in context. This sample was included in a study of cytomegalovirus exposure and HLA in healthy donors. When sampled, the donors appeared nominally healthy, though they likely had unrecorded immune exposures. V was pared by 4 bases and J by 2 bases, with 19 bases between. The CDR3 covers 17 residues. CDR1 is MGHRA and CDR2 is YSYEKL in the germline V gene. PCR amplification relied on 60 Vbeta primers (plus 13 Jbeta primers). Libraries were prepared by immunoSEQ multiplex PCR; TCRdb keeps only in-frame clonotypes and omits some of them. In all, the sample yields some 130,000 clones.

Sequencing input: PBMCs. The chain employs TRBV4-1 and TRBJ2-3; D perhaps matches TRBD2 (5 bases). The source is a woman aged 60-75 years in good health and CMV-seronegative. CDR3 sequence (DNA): TGCGCCAGCAGCCGACCCATCCGGGGAGAGTTCACAGATACGCAGTATTTT. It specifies CASSRPIRGEFTDTQYF.